These 10 T cell receptor beta chains were all obtained from the same sample, sequenced in a study of OX40 agonist ivuxolimab in advanced cancers. Method: immunoSEQ multiplex PCR; TCRdb's copy keeps in-frame clones and lacks some. The table records about 42,000 clones, about 87% of them present only once. Specimen: CD4+ or CD8+ T cells sorted from blood, collected in a trial of the OX40 agonist ivuxolimab. These receptors were collected from an adult with an advanced solid tumor such as melanoma, head and neck, liver or kidney cancer.

The chain recombines TRBV28 with TRBJ1-2; no clear D. In germline, CDR1 is MDHEN, CDR2 SYDVKM. V was pared by 6 bases and J by 5 bases, with 13 bases between. The CDR3 is 13 amino acids. This CDR3 reads CASRDRAGYGYTF. CDR3 in DNA: TGTGCCAGCAGGGACCGGGCGGGGTATGGCTACACCTTC.

The rearrangement links TRBV25-1 to TRBJ2-5, with 8 positions matching TRBD1. From germline, CDR1 is MGHDK and CDR2 SYGVNS. V shed 7 bases, J shed 5 bases, and the junction held 12 bases outside the gene matches. The CDR3 totals 15 residues. For the CDR3, the DNA is TGTGCCAGCAACCCTCGGACAGGGTTGGGGGAGACCCAGTACTTC. Translating it yields CASNPRTGLGETQYF.

A few counts support this clone. The chain joins TRBV7-2 to TRBJ2-7, with 9 bases fitting TRBD2. J gave up 3 bases and V 1 base, and 13 bases lay outside the gene matches. This CDR3 contains 18 residues. The germline V gene encodes CDR1 SGHTA and CDR2 FQGNSA. CDR3 residues: CASSLVAGGPNLFYEQYF. The CDR3 nucleotides are TGTGCCAGCAGCTTAGTCGCGGGAGGGCCCAATTTGTTCTACGAGCAGTACTTC. The entire variable domain, with the rest obtained from reference TRBV7-2 and TRBJ2-7, is as follows: GAGVSQSPSNKVTEKGKDVELRCDPISGHTALYWYRQSLGQGLEFLIYFQGNSAPDKSGLPSDRFSAERTGGSVSTLTIQRTQQEDSAVYLCASSLVAGGPNLFYEQYFGPGTRLTVT.

This rearrangement joins TRBV11-2 to TRBJ2-2; 12 bases are a match to TRBD2. The CDR3 spans 17 residues. Germline V gene data show CDR1 as SGHAT and CDR2 as FQNNGV. V shed 5 bases and J 1 base; nucleotides not matched to a gene: 5. The CDR3 DNA sequence: TGTGCCAGCAGCAACGGACTAGCGGGACTGAACACCGGGGAGCTGTTTTTT. This sequence encodes CASSNGLAGLNTGELFF.

This clone was seen a single time. CDR3: CASSITRTGGNSPLHF. CDR3 bases: TGTGCCAGTAGTATAACCCGGACTGGAGGTAATTCACCCCTCCACTTT. This rearrangement joins TRBV19 to TRBJ1-6; D remains unclear. Germline assignment: CDR1 LNHDA and CDR2 SQIVND (reference sequence). This CDR3 is 16 amino acids long. Trimming pared 2 bases from V and 6 bases from J, leaving 14 bases between.

The chain carries TRBV9 and TRBJ2-1; 10 nucleotides align to TRBD1. V lost 6 bases to trimming and J lost 4 bases; unmatched junction nucleotides: 4. The CDR3 runs 14 residues. Germline V gene lookup returns CDR1 SGDLS and CDR2 YYNGEE. CDR3 sequence reads: CASNPGQGYNEQFF. CDR3 in DNA: TGTGCCAGCAACCCGGGACAGGGGTACAATGAGCAGTTCTTC.

This clone appeared a single time. The J gene is TRBJ2-2, the V gene TRBV5-1, with TRBD1 matching 11 bases. Germline V gene sequence: CDR1 SGHRS, CDR2 YFSETQ. The CDR3 has 15 residues. V lost 4 bases to trimming and J lost 7 bases; unmatched junction nucleotides: 6. The CDR3 is CASSPGTGGHGELFF. In DNA form, the CDR3 reads TGCGCCAGCAGCCCCGGGACAGGGGGGCACGGGGAGCTGTTTTTT. Variable domain in full (rest from reference TRBV5-1 and TRBJ2-2): KAGVTQTPRYLIKTRGQQVTLSCSPISGHRSVSWYQQTPGQGLQFLFEYFSETQRNKGNFPGRFSGRQFSNSRSEMNVSTLELGDSALYLCASSPGTGGHGELFFGEGSRLTVL.

The J gene is TRBJ1-1, the V gene TRBV30; TRBD1 is a possible D gene (6 bases). V was shortened by 0 bases and J by 2 bases, with 13 bases between the two germline ends. The CDR3 totals 15 residues. Germline assignment: CDR1 GTSNPN and CDR2 SVGIG (reference sequence). The CDR3 nucleotides read TGTGCCTGGAGTGTACGGGGGGGCCAAAACACTGAAGCTTTCTTT. Its protein product is CAWSVRGGQNTEAFF.

The J gene is TRBJ2-1, the V gene TRBV28; a possible D gene is TRBD1 (5 bases). The germline V and J ends were trimmed by 7 bases and 8 bases, with 12 bases remaining between them. The CDR3 is 12 amino acids. CDR1 and CDR2 from the germline V gene are MDHEN and SYDVKM. In DNA form, the CDR3 reads TGTGCCAGCAAAGGGGCGGACCATGAGCAGTTCTTC. Residues: CASKGADHEQFF.

The chain combines TRBV19 with TRBJ2-2; the D is unclear. The CDR3 extends over 14 amino acids. Germline V gene data show CDR1 as LNHDA and CDR2 as SQIVND (reference sequence). Trimming removed 3 bases from V and 3 bases from J, with 8 bases in between. DNA for the CDR3: TGTGCCAGTAGTATGGGCGGATACACCGGGGAGCTGTTTTTT. As protein: CASSMGGYTGELFF.